One T cell receptor (beta chain) is described in this entry. The source of the sample is a study of blood T cell repertoires in COVID-19. Study in general: Sources were T cells, B-cell-depleted T cells, or PBMCs; the material itself was cDNA or gDNA.

Across over 20 US areas, participants ranged in age from roughly 18 to 89 years. The CDR3 extends over 15 amino acids. Trimming took off 3 bases at V and 7 bases at J, with 13 bases between the two ends. From germline, CDR1 is ENHRY and CDR2 SYGVKD. TCRdb keeps only in-frame clones here, not all; method: immunoSEQ multiplex PCR. This table has about 480,000 clones, 85% to 90% appearing once. The source is a woman in her thirties or forties who had recovered from COVID-19. V and J are TRBV10-3 and TRBJ1-6; D unresolved. The specimen sequenced was PBMCs or T cells enriched from blood (not recorded which). The DNA for the CDR3 is TGTGCCATCAGTGAAGACTACAGCGACAATTCACCCCTCCACTTT. Encoded protein: CAISEDYSDNSPLHF.